This passage covers 26 T cell receptor beta chains from one sample sequenced in a study of blood T cell repertoires in COVID-19. The assay was immunoSEQ multiplex PCR, and TCRdb's table has in-frame clones only and misses some. The sample contains 250,000 to 300,000 clones, around 84% of which appear only once. The sequenced sample consisted of PBMCs or T cells enriched from blood (not recorded which). These receptors came from a man aged 35 to 55 who had been exposed to COVID-19.

The V call is TRBV24-1, the J call TRBJ2-1; 9 bases align to TRBD1. V dropped 3 bases and J dropped 4; count of bases not matched to a gene: 6. The CDR3 is 16 residues long. Germline values: CDR1 KGHDR, CDR2 SFDVKD. The CDR3 loop is CATSDNRGLKYNEQFF. CDR3 coding DNA: TGTGCCACCAGTGATAACAGGGGGCTAAAATACAATGAGCAGTTCTTC.

This chain links TRBV10-2 with TRBJ1-1; TRBD1 is a possible D gene (6 bases). Trimming took off 4 bases at V and 3 bases at J, with 12 bases between the two ends. The CDR3 spans 14 residues. Germline CDR1 is WSHSY and CDR2 is SAAADI. The chain's CDR3 is CASSVGGSDTEAFF. CDR3 in DNA: TGCGCCAGCAGTGTTGGGGGCTCGGACACTGAAGCTTTCTTT.

The chain combines TRBV7-9 with TRBJ2-7; possibly TRBD1 for D (6 bases). The CDR3 is 14 amino acids. The germline gives CDR1 SEHNR, CDR2 FQNEAQ (reference sequence). Trimming stripped 2 bases from V and 6 bases from J, with 14 bases between. The DNA of the CDR3 is TGTGCCAGCAGCTTAAGGGGGAAAGGTGGCGAGCAGTACTTC. It codes for CASSLRGKGGEQYF.

The rearrangement joins TRBV11-3 to TRBJ2-5; 7 bases match TRBD2. The CDR3 is 15 amino acids. Trimming at V came to 9 bases and at J to 4 bases, leaving 14 bases not matched to a gene. Germline values: CDR1 SGHNT, CDR2 YENEEA. CDR3 protein: CASSFSGSGGETQYF. The CDR3 region has the DNA TGTGCCAGTTCTTTTAGCGGGTCAGGAGGAGAGACCCAGTACTTC.

J is TRBJ2-1 and V is TRBV5-4; 7 nucleotides align to TRBD2. Per germline, CDR1 SGHNT and CDR2 YYREEE (reference sequence). There are 14 residues in the CDR3. The trim removed 1 base at V and 3 bases at J, leaving 1 base unmatched. CDR3 region: CASSLIAGYNEQFF. Written as DNA, the CDR3 is TGTGCCAGCAGCTTGATAGCGGGCTACAATGAGCAGTTCTTC.

This chain uses TRBV19 with TRBJ1-1, with 10 bases that match TRBD1. Germline-derived CDR1 and CDR2 are LNHDA and SQIVND (reference sequence). V lost 3 bases to trimming and J lost 5 bases; unmatched junction nucleotides: 6. The CDR3 covers 15 residues. The CDR3 region is CASSIGTGVRTEAFF. In nucleotides, the CDR3 is TGTGCCAGTAGTATCGGGACAGGGGTTCGGACTGAAGCTTTCTTT.

The J gene is TRBJ2-5, the V gene TRBV5-4; 8 bases agree with TRBD2. This CDR3 spans 15 amino acids. In germline, CDR1 is SGHNT, CDR2 YYREEE (reference sequence). The V gene end was trimmed by 0 bases and the J gene end by 5 bases; junction bases not matched to a gene: 6. The CDR3 sequence: CASSLAGLAPETQYF. Here the CDR3 DNA reads TGTGCCAGCAGCTTGGCCGGACTAGCACCCGAGACCCAGTACTTC. Looking up the rest from reference TRBV5-4 and TRBJ2-5 gives the full variable domain: ETGVTQSPTHLIKTRGQQVTLRCSSQSGHNTVSWYQQALGQGPQFIFQYYREEENGRGNFPPRFSGLQFPNYSSELNVNALELDDSALYLCASSLAGLAPETQYFGPGTRLLVL.

This rearrangement joins TRBV30 to TRBJ2-3; TRBD1 might be the D (6 bases). The V and J ends lost 3 bases and 3 bases respectively, with 16 bases between them. The CDR3 spans 15 residues. Germline CDR1 reads GTSNPN; CDR2 reads SVGIG (reference sequence). CDR3 in amino acids: CAWSVGQKGTDTQYF. The CDR3, as DNA: TGTGCCTGGAGCGTGGGACAAAAGGGAACAGATACGCAGTATTTT.

This clone has a single count. The chain employs TRBV12-3 or TRBV12-4 and TRBJ1-1, with D maybe TRBD1 (6 bases). The length of the CDR3 is 13 residues. V lost 8 bases, J lost 5 bases, and 15 bases lay in between. CDR3 protein: CASLWGGRTEAFF. The CDR3 DNA follows: TGTGCCAGCCTATGGGGGGGGCGGACTGAAGCTTTCTTT.

The chain links TRBV2 to TRBJ2-7; TRBD1 agrees at 7 bases. This CDR3 contains 11 residues. J lost 3 bases, V lost 8 bases, and 1 base had no gene match. Per the germline V gene, CDR1 is SNHLY and CDR2 is FYNNEI. CDR3 DNA: TGTGCCAGCGGGACAGTCTACGAGCAGTACTTC. As protein: CASGTVYEQYF.

This chain connects TRBV5-1 to TRBJ2-7, with TRBD1 matching 9 bases. The germline gives CDR1 SGHRS, CDR2 YFSETQ. The CDR3 totals 14 residues. V lost 4 bases, J lost 5 bases, and 7 bases stayed unmatched. CDR3 loop: CASSLGTGLDEQYF. CDR3 DNA: TGCGCCAGCAGCCTCGGGACAGGGCTCGACGAGCAGTACTTC.

This clone was seen a handful of times. The chain is built from TRBV11-3 and TRBJ2-3; D is uncertain. The CDR3 consists of 15 residues. Germline V gene data show CDR1 as SGHNT and CDR2 as YENEEA. V shed 1 base and J shed 0 bases, with 8 bases lying between them. CDR3 in amino acids: CASSLGGASTDTQYF. CDR3 coding DNA: TGTGCCAGCAGCTTAGGTGGAGCTAGCACAGATACGCAGTATTTT. The entire variable domain, with the rest obtained from reference TRBV11-3 and TRBJ2-3, is as follows: EAGVVQSPRYKIIEKKQPVAFWCNPISGHNTLYWYLQNLGQGPELLIRYENEEAVDDSQLPKDRFSAERLKGVDSTLKIQPAELGDSAVYLCASSLGGASTDTQYFGPGTRLTVL.

The chain joins TRBV5-1 to TRBJ1-6, with TRBD1 matching over 9 bases. From germline, CDR1 is SGHRS and CDR2 YFSETQ. Germline trimming cut 5 bases from V and 9 bases from J; bases unmatched to any gene: 9. CDR3 length: 15 residues. CDR3 amino acids: CASRIRGQGGSPLHF. CDR3 nucleotide sequence: TGCGCCAGCAGGATCCGGGGACAGGGAGGTTCACCCCTCCACTTT.

The rearrangement uses TRBV3-1 (or the pseudogene TRBV3-2) and TRBJ2-3, with D possibly matching TRBD1 (5 bases). The CDR3 length is 13 residues. The V end lost 4 bases, the J end lost 4 bases, and 9 bases lay between the germline ends. The germline CDR1 and CDR2 sequences are LGHDT and YNNKEL (reference sequence). The chain's CDR3 is CASSPRQSDTQYF. The CDR3 DNA is TGTGCCAGCAGCCCGAGACAGTCAGATACGCAGTATTTT.

V and J are TRBV9 and TRBJ2-1; TRBD1 matches 10 bases. V shed 3 bases and J 7 bases; nucleotides not matched to a gene: 7. This CDR3 comprises 15 residues. The germline gives CDR1 SGDLS, CDR2 YYNGEE. The DNA of the CDR3 is TGTGCCAGCAGCGGAACCGGGACAGGGGTTAATGAGCAGTTCTTC. Translating it yields CASSGTGTGVNEQFF.

The chain couples TRBV9 to TRBJ2-1; a weak D match, TRBD1 (5 bases). Germline V gives CDR1 SGDLS, CDR2 YYNGEE. The CDR3 totals 15 residues. The ends were cut back, 0 bases at V and 5 bases at J, with 12 bases in the middle. Here the CDR3 DNA reads TGTGCCAGCAGCGTAGCTTTCGGACAACACAATGAGCAGTTCTTC. Translation gives CASSVAFGQHNEQFF.

V is TRBV7-9 and J is TRBJ1-1; unclear D gene. The CDR3 totals 15 residues. Germline V lookup: CDR1 SEHNR, CDR2 FQNEAQ (reference sequence). Deletions cut 0 bases from V and 0 bases from J, with 8 bases between. CDR3: CASSLAMALNTEAFF. The CDR3 coding sequence is TGTGCCAGCAGCTTAGCTATGGCCCTGAACACTGAAGCTTTCTTT.

The chain has TRBV18 and TRBJ1-1; no clear D gene. This CDR3 spans 16 amino acids. Germline V gene lookup returns CDR1 KGHSH and CDR2 LQKENI. Trimming left V 2 bases short and J 2 bases short, with 15 bases between. This CDR3 is CASSPGRGQANTEAFF. Here the CDR3 DNA reads TGTGCCAGCTCACCAGGCCGAGGGCAGGCTAACACTGAAGCTTTCTTT.

This clone was recorded a few times. The chain combines TRBV28 with TRBJ1-5; no reliable D call. Germline loops: CDR1 MDHEN, CDR2 SYDVKM. The ends were cut back, 7 bases at V and 5 bases at J, with 12 bases in the middle. This CDR3 is built from 13 residues. In DNA form, the CDR3 reads TGTGCCAGCACCCACTCTCGGTATCAGCCCCAGCATTTT. Translated, it gives CASTHSRYQPQHF.

V and J are TRBV7-3 and TRBJ1-6, with D maybe TRBD1 (6 bases). The V gene lost 8 bases and the J gene lost 7 bases, with 15 bases spanning the gap. The CDR3 extends over 14 amino acids. CDR1 and CDR2 from the germline V gene are SGHTA and FQGTGA. CDR3 nucleotides: TGTGCCAGCCGGGGGGCAGGGGCGAATTCACCCCTCCACTTT. Amino acids: CASRGAGANSPLHF.

This chain links TRBV27 with TRBJ2-2, with D perhaps TRBD2 (5 bases). Germline V gives CDR1 MNHEY, CDR2 SMNVEV (reference sequence). V lost 2 bases to trimming and J lost 4 bases, with 11 bases between them. This CDR3 spans 15 amino acids. CDR3 amino acids: CASSLRRAGTGELFF. The DNA for the CDR3 is TGTGCCAGCAGTTTAAGGCGCGCGGGCACCGGGGAGCTGTTTTTT.

This clone was seen only a few times. J is TRBJ1-3 and V is TRBV10-1, with TRBD1 matching over 9 bases. The V gene's germline CDR1 is WNHNN and CDR2 SYGVQD (reference sequence). The CDR3 sequence is 16 residues long. Trimming removed 3 bases from V and 2 bases from J; junction bases left unmatched: 5. CDR3: CASSDIRQGAGNTIYF. The CDR3 DNA reads TGCGCCAGCAGTGACATTCGACAGGGGGCTGGAAACACCATATATTTT.

This chain joins TRBV7-9 and TRBJ1-6; possible D gene TRBD1, 6 bases. The CDR3 contains 15 residues. Germline V gene data show CDR1 as SEHNR and CDR2 as FQNEAQ (reference sequence). The V end was cut by 5 bases, the J end by 7 bases, with 15 bases between. This CDR3 is CASSQGQLTNSPLHF. The CDR3 coding sequence is TGTGCCAGCAGCCAAGGACAGTTAACAAATTCACCCCTCCACTTT.

This clone has more than one count but fewer than ten. V gene TRBV7-9 combines with J gene TRBJ2-7; 10 positions match TRBD2. The germline CDR1 and CDR2 sequences are SEHNR and FQNEAQ (reference sequence). J lost 5 bases, V lost 5 bases, and 9 bases had no gene match. This CDR3 spans 15 amino acids. The CDR3 loop reads CASSITSGTPHEQYF. CDR3 bases: TGTGCCAGCAGCATAACTAGCGGGACCCCCCACGAGCAGTACTTC.

The V and J genes are TRBV7-6 and TRBJ2-5; 8 bases agree with TRBD1. Trimming took 5 bases from V and 7 from J; bases not matched to a gene: 9. The CDR3 runs to 14 residues. CDR1 and CDR2 (germline): SGHVS, FNYEAQ. CDR3 amino acids: CASSKDRVTGTQYF. The CDR3 DNA follows: TGTGCCAGCAGCAAGGACAGGGTGACGGGGACCCAGTACTTC. Complete variable domain (other parts from reference TRBV7-6 and TRBJ2-5): GAGVSQSPRYKVTKRGQDVALRCDPISGHVSLYWYRQALGQGPEFLTYFNYEAQQDKSGLPNDRFSAERPEGSISTLTIQRTEQRDSAMYRCASSKDRVTGTQYFGPGTRLLVL.

The rearrangement uses TRBV6-1 and TRBJ1-5, with D possibly being TRBD1 (5 bases). Germline V gene sequence: CDR1 MNHNS, CDR2 SASEGT. The CDR3 covers 16 residues. V was shortened by 0 bases and J by 1 base, with 10 bases between the two germline ends. The CDR3, as DNA: TGTGCCAGCAGTGAAGCAGTGACAGCGAGCAATCAGCCCCAGCATTTT. Its translation is CASSEAVTASNQPQHF.